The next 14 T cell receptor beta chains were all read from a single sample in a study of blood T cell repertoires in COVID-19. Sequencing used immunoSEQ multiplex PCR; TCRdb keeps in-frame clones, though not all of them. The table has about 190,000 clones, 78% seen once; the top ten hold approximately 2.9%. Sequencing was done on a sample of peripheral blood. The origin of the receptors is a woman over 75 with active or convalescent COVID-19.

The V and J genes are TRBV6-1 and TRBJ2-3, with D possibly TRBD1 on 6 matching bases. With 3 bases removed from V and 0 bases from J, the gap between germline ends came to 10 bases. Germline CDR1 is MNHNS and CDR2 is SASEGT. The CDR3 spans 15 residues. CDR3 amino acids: CASSDRTASTDTQYF. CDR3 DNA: TGTGCCAGCAGTGACCGGACAGCTAGCACAGATACGCAGTATTTT.

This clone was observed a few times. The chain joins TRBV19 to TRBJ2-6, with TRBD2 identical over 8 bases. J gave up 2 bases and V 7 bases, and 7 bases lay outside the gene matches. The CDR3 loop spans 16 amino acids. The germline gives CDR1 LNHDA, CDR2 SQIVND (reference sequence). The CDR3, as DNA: TGTGCCAGTACCCTAAACGGGAGGGCTGGGGCCAACGTCCTGACTTTC. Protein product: CASTLNGRAGANVLTF.

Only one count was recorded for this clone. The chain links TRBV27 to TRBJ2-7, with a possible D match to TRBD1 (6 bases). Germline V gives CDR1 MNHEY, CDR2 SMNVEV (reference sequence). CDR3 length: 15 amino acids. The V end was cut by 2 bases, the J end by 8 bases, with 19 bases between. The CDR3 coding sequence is TGTGCCAGCAGTTTAGTGACAGGCCACCTTTCGAAGCAGTACTTC. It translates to CASSLVTGHLSKQYF.

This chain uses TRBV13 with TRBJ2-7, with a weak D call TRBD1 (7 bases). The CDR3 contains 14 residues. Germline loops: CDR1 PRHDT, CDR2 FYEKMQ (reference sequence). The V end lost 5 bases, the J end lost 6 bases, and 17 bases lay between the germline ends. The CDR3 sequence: CASSPEDRRGEQYF. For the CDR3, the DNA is TGTGCCAGCAGCCCCGAGGACAGGAGGGGCGAGCAGTACTTC.

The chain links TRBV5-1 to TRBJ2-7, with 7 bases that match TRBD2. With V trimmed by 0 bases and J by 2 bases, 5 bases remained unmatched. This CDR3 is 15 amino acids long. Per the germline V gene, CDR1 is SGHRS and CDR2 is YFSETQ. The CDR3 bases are TGCGCCAGCAGCTTGGGGGCTAGCGGAACCTACGAGCAGTACTTC. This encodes CASSLGASGTYEQYF.

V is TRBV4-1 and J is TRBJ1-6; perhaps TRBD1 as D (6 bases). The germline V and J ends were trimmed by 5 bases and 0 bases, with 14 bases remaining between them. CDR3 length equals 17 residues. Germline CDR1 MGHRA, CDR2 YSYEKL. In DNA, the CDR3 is TGCGCCAGCAGCACACGGACAGACAGCTCCTATAATTCACCCCTCCACTTT. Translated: CASSTRTDSSYNSPLHF.

CDR3 sequence reads: CASSQEPTGVYGYTF. CDR3 sequence (DNA): TGCGCCAGCAGCCAGGAGCCGACAGGGGTCTATGGCTACACCTTC. The J gene is TRBJ1-2, the V gene TRBV5-1; 8 bases agree with TRBD1. Per the germline V gene, CDR1 is SGHRS and CDR2 is YFSETQ. CDR3 length: 15 residues. After removal of 4 bases from V and 4 bases from J, the junction contained 9 bases not matched to a gene. Full variable domain (outside the CDR3, taken from reference TRBV5-1 and TRBJ1-2): KAGVTQTPRYLIKTRGQQVTLSCSPISGHRSVSWYQQTPGQGLQFLFEYFSETQRNKGNFPGRFSGRQFSNSRSEMNVSTLELGDSALYLCASSQEPTGVYGYTFGSGTRLTVV.

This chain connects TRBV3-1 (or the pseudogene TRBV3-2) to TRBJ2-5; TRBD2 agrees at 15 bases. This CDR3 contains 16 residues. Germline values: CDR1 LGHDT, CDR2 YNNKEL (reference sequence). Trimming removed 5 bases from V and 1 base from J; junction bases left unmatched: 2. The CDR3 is CASSGTSGGIQETQYF. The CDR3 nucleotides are TGTGCCAGCAGCGGGACTAGCGGGGGGATCCAAGAGACCCAGTACTTC.

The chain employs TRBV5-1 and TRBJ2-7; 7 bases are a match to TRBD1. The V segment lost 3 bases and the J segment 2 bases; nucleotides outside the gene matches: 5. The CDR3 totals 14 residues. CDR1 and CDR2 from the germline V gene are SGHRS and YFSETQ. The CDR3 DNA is TGCGCCAGCAGCTCGGACAGGTGGCCCTACGAGCAGTACTTC. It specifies CASSSDRWPYEQYF.

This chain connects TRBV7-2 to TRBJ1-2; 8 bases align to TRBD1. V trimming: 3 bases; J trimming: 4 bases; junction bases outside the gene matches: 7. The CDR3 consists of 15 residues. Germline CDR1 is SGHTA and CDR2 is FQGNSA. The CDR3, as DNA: TGTGCCAGCAGCTTCGCCCGGGACAGGCTCTATGGCTACACCTTC. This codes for CASSFARDRLYGYTF.

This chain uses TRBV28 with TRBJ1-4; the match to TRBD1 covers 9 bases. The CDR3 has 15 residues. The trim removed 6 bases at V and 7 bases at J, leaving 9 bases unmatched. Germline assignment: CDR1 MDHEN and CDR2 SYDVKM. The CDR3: CASSLTRDRVEKLFF. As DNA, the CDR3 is TGTGCCAGCAGCCTCACACGGGACAGGGTTGAAAAACTGTTTTTT.

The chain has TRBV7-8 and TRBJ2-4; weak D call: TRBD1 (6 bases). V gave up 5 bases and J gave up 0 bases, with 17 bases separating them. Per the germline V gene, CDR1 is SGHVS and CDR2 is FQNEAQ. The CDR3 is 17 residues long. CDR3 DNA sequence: TGTGCCAGCAGCGCTATTAGCGTGGGGGCAGCCAAAAACATTCAGTACTTC. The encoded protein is CASSAISVGAAKNIQYF. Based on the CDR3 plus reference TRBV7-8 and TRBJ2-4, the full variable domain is GAGVSQSPRYKVAKRGQDVALRCDPISGHVSLFWYQQALGQGPEFLTYFQNEAQLDKSGLPSDRFFAERPEGSVSTLKIQRTQQEDSAVYLCASSAISVGAAKNIQYFGAGTRLSVL.

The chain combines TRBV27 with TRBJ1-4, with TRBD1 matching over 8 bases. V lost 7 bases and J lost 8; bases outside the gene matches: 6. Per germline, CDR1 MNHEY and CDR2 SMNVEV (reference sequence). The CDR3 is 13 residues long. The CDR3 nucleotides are TGTGCCAGCAAGCCGCGGGACAGGGAAAAACTGTTTTTT. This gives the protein CASKPRDREKLFF. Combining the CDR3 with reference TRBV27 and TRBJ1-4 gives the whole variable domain EAQVTQNPRYLITVTGKKLTVTCSQNMNHEYMSWYRQDPGLGLRQIYYSMNVEVTDKGDVPEGYKVSRKEKRNFPLILESPSPNQTSLYFCASKPRDREKLFFGSGTQLSVL.

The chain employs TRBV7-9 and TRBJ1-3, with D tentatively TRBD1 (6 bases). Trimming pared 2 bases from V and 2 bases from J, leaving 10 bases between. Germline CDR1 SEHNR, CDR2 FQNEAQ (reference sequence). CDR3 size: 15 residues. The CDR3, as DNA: TGTGCCAGCAGCTTAACGACAGGAGCTGGAAACACCATATATTTT. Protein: CASSLTTGAGNTIYF.